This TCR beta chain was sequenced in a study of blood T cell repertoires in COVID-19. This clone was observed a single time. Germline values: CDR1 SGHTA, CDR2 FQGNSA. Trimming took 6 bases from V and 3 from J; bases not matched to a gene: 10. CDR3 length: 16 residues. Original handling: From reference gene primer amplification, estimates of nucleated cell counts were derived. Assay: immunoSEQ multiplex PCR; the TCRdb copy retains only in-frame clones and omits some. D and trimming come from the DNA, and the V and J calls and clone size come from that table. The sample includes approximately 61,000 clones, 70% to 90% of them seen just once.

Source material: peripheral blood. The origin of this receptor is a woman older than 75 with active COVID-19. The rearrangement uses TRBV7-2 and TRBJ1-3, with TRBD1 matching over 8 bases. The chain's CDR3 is CASSRQTGDFGNTIYF. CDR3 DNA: TGTGCCAGCAGTCGGCAGACAGGGGACTTTGGAAACACCATATATTTT. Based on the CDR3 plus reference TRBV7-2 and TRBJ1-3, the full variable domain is GAGVSQSPSNKVTEKGKDVELRCDPISGHTALYWYRQSLGQGLEFLIYFQGNSAPDKSGLPSDRFSAERTGGSVSTLTIQRTQQEDSAVYLCASSRQTGDFGNTIYFGEGSWLTVV.